Following are 4 T cell receptor beta chains from one sample sequenced in a study of cytomegalovirus exposure and HLA in healthy donors. Researchers ran the PCR with 60 Vbeta and 13 Jbeta primers. TCRdb keeps only in-frame clones here, not all; method: immunoSEQ multiplex PCR. Of around 150,000 clones in the sample, just over 70% are singletons; the top ten hold under 5.5%. The sequenced material came from PBMCs. These receptor sequences come from a man aged 18 to 29 in good health and CMV-seropositive.

The rearrangement links TRBV6-1 to TRBJ1-1; TRBD1 matches 7 bases. With 9 bases clipped from V and 4 bases from J, the junction kept 8 bases outside the gene matches. Per the germline V gene, CDR1 is MNHNS and CDR2 is SASEGT. The CDR3 sequence is 13 residues long. The CDR3 sequence: CASDRDGSTEAFF. The CDR3 coding sequence is TGTGCCAGTGACAGGGACGGTAGCACTGAAGCTTTCTTT.

This chain joins TRBV7-6 and TRBJ2-5; D gene ambiguous. The CDR3 runs 14 residues. Germline V gives CDR1 SGHVS, CDR2 FNYEAQ. V was cut by 2 bases and J by 5 bases, with 12 bases left in between. The CDR3 sequence is CASSLSTRRETQYF. The CDR3 DNA reads as TGTGCCAGCAGCTTAAGTACAAGGCGGGAGACCCAGTACTTC.

The chain recombines TRBV4-1 with TRBJ2-2; D unresolved. V was pared by 3 bases and J by 5 bases, with 16 bases between. Germline-derived CDR1 and CDR2 are MGHRA and YSYEKL. This CDR3 spans 16 amino acids. The CDR3 DNA follows: TGCGCCAGCAGCCATTTGGTCTACCCCTCGACCGGGGAGCTGTTTTTT. Its translation is CASSHLVYPSTGELFF.

A remark on this clone: A junction end diverges from the germline sequence, so it may reflect a read error. CDR3 sequence reads: CASKGAGPNYNNEQLF. DNA of the CDR3: TGTGCCAGTAAGGGGGCCGGGCCTAATTATAACAATGAGCAGCTCTTC. The gene calls are TRBV19 and TRBJ2-1, with TRBD1 matching 7 bases. In germline, CDR1 is LNHDA, CDR2 SQIVND (reference sequence). This CDR3 comprises 16 residues.